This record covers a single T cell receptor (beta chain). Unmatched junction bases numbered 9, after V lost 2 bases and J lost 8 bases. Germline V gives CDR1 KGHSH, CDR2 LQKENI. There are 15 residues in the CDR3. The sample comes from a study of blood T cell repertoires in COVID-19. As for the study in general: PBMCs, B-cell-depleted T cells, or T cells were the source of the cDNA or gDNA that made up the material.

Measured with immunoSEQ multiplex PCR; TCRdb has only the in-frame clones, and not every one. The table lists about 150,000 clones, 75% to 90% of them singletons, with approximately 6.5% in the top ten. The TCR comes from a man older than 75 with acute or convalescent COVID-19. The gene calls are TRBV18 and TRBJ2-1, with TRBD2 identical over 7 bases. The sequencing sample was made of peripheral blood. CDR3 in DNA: TGTGCCAGCTCACCAAGGACTAGTGGTGTGGATGAGCAGTTCTTC. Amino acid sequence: CASSPRTSGVDEQFF.